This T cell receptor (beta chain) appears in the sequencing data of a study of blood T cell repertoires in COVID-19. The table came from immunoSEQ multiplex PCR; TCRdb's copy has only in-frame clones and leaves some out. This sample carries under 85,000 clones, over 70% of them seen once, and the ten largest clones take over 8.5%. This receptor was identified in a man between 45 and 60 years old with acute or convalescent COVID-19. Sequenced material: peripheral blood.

DNA of the CDR3: TGTGCCAGCAGTGAAGACGGTAACTTCTCTGGAAACACCATATATTTT. Translated, it gives CASSEDGNFSGNTIYF. The chain is built from TRBV6-1 and TRBJ1-3; no reliable D call. CDR1 is MNHNS, CDR2 SASEGT, per germline. The CDR3 spans 16 residues. V was pared by 1 base and J by 0 bases, with 10 bases between.